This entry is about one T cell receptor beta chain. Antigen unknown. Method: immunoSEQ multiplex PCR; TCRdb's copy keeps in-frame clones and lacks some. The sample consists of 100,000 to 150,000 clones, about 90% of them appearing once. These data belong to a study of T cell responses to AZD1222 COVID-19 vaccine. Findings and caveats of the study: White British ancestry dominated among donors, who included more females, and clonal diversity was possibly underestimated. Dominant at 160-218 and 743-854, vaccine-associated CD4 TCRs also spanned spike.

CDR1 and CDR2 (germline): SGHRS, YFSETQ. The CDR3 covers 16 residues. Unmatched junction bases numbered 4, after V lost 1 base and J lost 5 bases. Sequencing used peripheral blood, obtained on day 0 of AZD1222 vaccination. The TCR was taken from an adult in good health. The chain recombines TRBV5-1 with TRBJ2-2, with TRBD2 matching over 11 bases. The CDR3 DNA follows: TGCGCCAGCAGCTTGTTAGCGGGAGGGCGGACCGGGGAGCTGTTTTTT. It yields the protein CASSLLAGGRTGELFF.